This TCR beta chain was documented in a study of T cells in Graves' hyperthyroidism and ophthalmopathy. The germline V gene encodes CDR1 SGHRS and CDR2 YFSETQ. Germline trimming cut 6 bases from V and 1 base from J; bases unmatched to any gene: 11. This CDR3 is built from 16 residues. Investigators excluded patients with uncontrolled infection, other autoimmune disease, pregnancy or lactation. Initially, at the first diagnosis of hyperthyroidism and before any ophthalmopathy symptoms, blood was sampled. Findings and limits, study-wide: Model predictions of ophthalmopathy came a median approximately 6.2 months before onset. A model built on 13 V-J features separated ophthalmopathy from stable hyperthyroidism.

Researchers took RNA transcripts and amplified the TCR beta CDR3 regions from them. TCR CDR3 underwent first-round RT-PCR with the HTBI primer set. Using its own MiXCR run on the multiplex PCR reads, TCRdb lists one record per CDR3 protein. The data contain around 300,000 distinct CDR3 sequences, over 12% of them seen just once; the ten biggest clones take up 30% to 35%. This clonotype was seen repeatedly, ten times or more. Its cognate antigen is unknown. V and J are TRBV5-1 and TRBJ2-7; TRBD1 matches 9 bases. The sample consisted of blood. This receptor was obtained from a woman in her 50s with Graves' hyperthyroidism that later progressed to Graves' ophthalmopathy. The CDR3 sequence: CASTPDRGSRSYEQYF. CDR3 bases: TGCGCCAGCACCCCGGACAGGGGAAGTAGGTCCTACGAGCAGTACTTC.